A single sample gave rise to the 8 T cell receptor beta chains below, sequenced in a study of blood T cell repertoires in COVID-19 (dated by TCRdb to between 2020 and 2021). Preparation of the library involved the immunoSEQ multiplex PCR assay. TCRdb mirrors the immuneACCESS table, restricted to in-frame sequences. Some clones are absent from its copies; in checked studies, under half trace to an unresolved V gene, and the reason for the others is unknown. The sample table records 340,000 or so clones; 70% to 90% of these occur just once. Of the sample, 4% to 5% falls within the top ten clones. Sequencing was performed on PBMCs or T cells enriched from blood (not recorded which). All receptors come from a woman aged 40-49 years with acute COVID-19.

Note on this clone: Other DNA sequences in this specimen translate into the identical CDR3. V and J are TRBV7-3 and TRBJ2-7; 9 bases agree with TRBD1. There are 14 residues in the CDR3. V was pared by 6 bases and J by 5 bases, with 8 bases of the junction left unmatched. CDR1 SGHTA and CDR2 FQGTGA come from the germline V gene. The CDR3 sequence is CASSPGTGSHEQYF. The CDR3 DNA is TGTGCCAGCAGTCCGGGGACAGGGTCCCACGAGCAGTACTTC.

This chain uses TRBV7-9 with TRBJ2-3; D possibly corresponds to TRBD2 (6 bases). Per the germline V gene, CDR1 is SEHNR and CDR2 is FQNEAQ (reference sequence). The germline V and J ends were trimmed by 3 bases and 5 bases, with 15 bases remaining between them. This CDR3 region has 15 residues. In DNA, the CDR3 is TGTGCCAGCAGCTTCTGGCGGGATGAGGTAGATACGCAGTATTTT. Translating gives CASSFWRDEVDTQYF.

The chain employs TRBV11-3 and TRBJ2-5; TRBD1 matches at 7 bases. This CDR3 spans 16 amino acids. Germline loops: CDR1 SGHNT, CDR2 YENEEA. V dropped 1 base and J dropped 3; count of bases not matched to a gene: 8. CDR3 nucleotides: TGTGCCAGCAGCTTAGGGGACAGTGGGCACAAAGAGACCCAGTACTTC. Translation: CASSLGDSGHKETQYF. The full variable domain, rest sourced from reference TRBV11-3 and TRBJ2-5, is EAGVVQSPRYKIIEKKQPVAFWCNPISGHNTLYWYLQNLGQGPELLIRYENEEAVDDSQLPKDRFSAERLKGVDSTLKIQPAELGDSAVYLCASSLGDSGHKETQYFGPGTRLLVL.

The rearrangement joins TRBV21-1 to TRBJ1-2; the DNA was not used to check the table's D call, TRBD1. TRBV21-1 is shown as a pseudogene. The CDR3 sequence is 15 residues long. The CDR3 DNA follows: TGTGCCAGCAGCAAAGCGGGACAGGGGGCGACTGGCTACACCTTC. Its protein product is CASSKAGQGATGYTF.

The chain joins TRBV5-1 to TRBJ1-3; TRBD1 matches at 10 bases. CDR1 and CDR2 from the germline V gene are SGHRS and YFSETQ. The CDR3 totals 19 residues. J was trimmed by 1 base and V by 5 bases; bases with no gene match: 15. This CDR3 reads CASSRDRGQSFGSGNTIYF. CDR3 sequence (DNA): TGCGCCAGCAGTCGAGACAGGGGGCAGAGTTTTGGATCTGGAAACACCATATATTTT.

The V gene is TRBV7-8, the J gene TRBJ2-7, with 9 bases that match TRBD2. Losses at the gene ends were 3 bases for V and 6 bases for J; bases not matched to a gene: 6. Germline-derived CDR1 and CDR2 are SGHVS and FQNEAQ. The CDR3 length is 14 residues. The CDR3 sequence is CASSLAGGPREQYF. CDR3 nucleotide sequence: TGTGCCAGCAGCTTGGCGGGAGGGCCGCGCGAGCAGTACTTC. Combining the CDR3 with reference TRBV7-8 and TRBJ2-7 gives the whole variable domain GAGVSQSPRYKVAKRGQDVALRCDPISGHVSLFWYQQALGQGPEFLTYFQNEAQLDKSGLPSDRFFAERPEGSVSTLKIQRTQQEDSAVYLCASSLAGGPREQYFGPGTRLTVT.

This sequence joins TRBV19 and TRBJ1-2, with TRBD1 as a possible D gene (5 bases). The germline V and J ends were trimmed by 3 bases and 2 bases, with 10 bases remaining between them. Germline CDR1 reads LNHDA; CDR2 reads SQIVND (reference sequence). The CDR3 spans 14 residues. The CDR3 protein is CASSMGRGNYGYTF. The CDR3 DNA reads TGTGCCAGTAGTATGGGAAGGGGCAACTATGGCTACACCTTC.

The rearrangement links TRBV28 to TRBJ1-6; 8 bases are shared with TRBD1. CDR3 length: 14 residues. From germline, CDR1 is MDHEN and CDR2 SYDVKM. J lost 5 bases, V lost 5 bases, and 2 bases had no gene match. DNA for the CDR3: TGTGCCAGCAGTATGACAGGGGATAATTCACCCCTCCACTTT. Amino acids: CASSMTGDNSPLHF.